The 28 T cell receptor beta chains given below trace back to one sample, sequenced in a study of blood T cell repertoires in COVID-19. TCRdb's table, derived via immunoSEQ multiplex PCR, lists solely in-frame clones and lacks some. The repertoire holds more than 150,000 clones, with approximately 87% as singletons. Sequencing was performed on peripheral blood. The receptors come from a woman aged 70-85 years with COVID-19, enrolled during active disease.

J is TRBJ1-3 and V is TRBV11-2; possible D gene TRBD1, 6 bases. V gave up 4 bases and J gave up 4 bases, with 17 bases separating them. CDR3 length: 16 amino acids. Germline V CDR1 and CDR2: SGHAT, FQNNGV. In DNA form, the CDR3 reads TGTGCCAGCAGCTCGTTACAGGGATCGAGCGGAAACACCATATATTTT. As protein: CASSSLQGSSGNTIYF.

The genes are TRBV28 and TRBJ2-1; 11 positions agree with TRBD2. The CDR3 spans 14 residues. V was clipped by 6 bases and J by 7 bases; unmatched bases: 5. Germline V CDR1 and CDR2: MDHEN, SYDVKM. CDR3 nucleotides: TGTGCCAGCAGCAAGACTAGCGGGAAAAATGAGCAGTTCTTC. This codes for CASSKTSGKNEQFF. The variable domain in full, with the rest retrieved from reference TRBV28 and TRBJ2-1, is DVKVTQSSRYLVKRTGEKVFLECVQDMDHENMFWYRQDPGLGLRLIYFSYDVKMKEKGDIPEGYSVSREKKERFSLILESASTNQTSMYLCASSKTSGKNEQFFGPGTRLTVL.

The chain employs TRBV19 and TRBJ2-7, with D possibly matching TRBD2 (6 bases). V was pared by 6 bases and J by 4 bases, with 10 bases between. The CDR3 spans 12 residues. CDR1 LNHDA and CDR2 SQIVND come from the germline V gene (reference sequence). CDR3 region: CASSGSAYEQYF. Here the CDR3 DNA reads TGTGCCAGTAGCGGGAGTGCGTACGAGCAGTACTTC.

The chain employs TRBV5-1 and TRBJ2-7; D unresolved. Germline V gene data show CDR1 as SGHRS and CDR2 as YFSETQ. The CDR3 is 12 amino acids. V was shortened by 3 bases and J by 4 bases, with 8 bases between the two germline ends. The chain's CDR3 is CASSSGRYEQYF. The DNA of the CDR3 is TGCGCCAGCAGCTCAGGAAGGTACGAGCAGTACTTC.

This clone was seen once. The chain uses TRBV10-3 and TRBJ1-5; D is unresolved. The CDR3 loop spans 14 amino acids. Trimming stripped 4 bases from V and 0 bases from J, with 7 bases between. Germline CDR1 ENHRY, CDR2 SYGVKD. The CDR3 DNA is TGTGCCATCAGTGCCACAGATAGCAATCAGCCCCAGCATTTT. Its protein product is CAISATDSNQPQHF.

This rearrangement joins TRBV28 to TRBJ1-1, with D tentatively TRBD1 (6 bases). The CDR3 is 14 residues long. Germline V CDR1 and CDR2: MDHEN, SYDVKM. The V gene lost 4 bases and the J gene lost 7 bases, with 16 bases spanning the gap. This chain's CDR3 is CASSSPRDTVEAFF. For the CDR3, the DNA is TGTGCCAGCAGTTCCCCCCGGGACACCGTTGAAGCTTTCTTT. The whole variable domain, remainder taken from reference TRBV28 and TRBJ1-1, is DVKVTQSSRYLVKRTGEKVFLECVQDMDHENMFWYRQDPGLGLRLIYFSYDVKMKEKGDIPEGYSVSREKKERFSLILESASTNQTSMYLCASSSPRDTVEAFFGQGTRLTVV.

This clone turned up a few times. V is TRBV18 and J is TRBJ1-1; 8 bases fit TRBD1. V shed 5 bases and J 7 bases; nucleotides not matched to a gene: 0. The CDR3 contains 11 residues. Germline assignment: CDR1 KGHSH and CDR2 LQKENI. The CDR3: CASSGTGEAFF. The CDR3 bases are TGTGCCAGCTCAGGGACAGGTGAAGCTTTCTTT. Using reference TRBV18 and TRBJ1-1 for the parts outside the CDR3, the full variable domain is NAGVMQNPRHLVRRRGQEARLRCSPMKGHSHVYWYRQLPEEGLKFMVYLQKENIIDESGMPKERFSAEFPKEGPSILRIQQVVRGDSAAYFCASSGTGEAFFGQGTRLTVV.

The CDR3 is CAIRAGGNEKLFF. Here the CDR3 DNA reads TGTGCCATCAGGGCCGGGGGTAATGAAAAACTGTTTTTT. The chain is built from TRBV10-3 and TRBJ1-4; a possible D gene is TRBD1 (5 bases). The V gene lost 6 bases and the J gene lost 4 bases, with 9 bases spanning the gap. The CDR3 extends over 13 amino acids. CDR1 and CDR2 from the germline V gene are ENHRY and SYGVKD.

CDR3 in amino acids: CAWSEQGLTNEKLFF. The CDR3 coding sequence is TGTGCCTGGAGTGAACAGGGGCTTACTAATGAAAAACTGTTTTTT. The chain has TRBV30 and TRBJ1-4, with 7 nucleotides matching TRBD1. The ends lost 1 base at V and 2 bases at J; junction bases unmatched: 4. CDR3 length: 15 residues. Germline V lookup: CDR1 GTSNPN, CDR2 SVGIG (reference sequence).

This clone occurred a few times. This chain connects TRBV29-1 to TRBJ1-5; D not resolved. Trimming took 4 bases from V and 0 from J, leaving 7 bases between them. From germline, CDR1 is SQVTM and CDR2 ANQGSEA. The CDR3 covers 13 residues. The CDR3 protein is CSVGRGSNQPQHF. As DNA, the CDR3 is TGCAGCGTTGGTCGGGGTAGCAATCAGCCCCAGCATTTT.

This chain joins TRBV28 and TRBJ2-1, with D perhaps TRBD2 (5 bases). V was clipped by 3 bases and J by 5 bases, with 11 bases between them. The CDR3 has 14 amino acids. CDR1 is MDHEN, CDR2 SYDVKM, per germline. The CDR3 DNA is TGTGCCAGCAGTTTCGGGGAGACACACAATGAGCAGTTCTTC. Its protein is CASSFGETHNEQFF.

Remarks on this clone: The sample contains more than one DNA sequence encoding this CDR3. The V and J genes are TRBV5-1 and TRBJ1-1, with D unclear. The CDR3 has 14 amino acids. Trimming removed 0 bases from V and 1 base from J, with 7 bases in between. Germline V gene lookup returns CDR1 SGHRS and CDR2 YFSETQ. The CDR3 nucleotides are TGCGCCAGCAGCTTGGGACAACAGAACACTGAAGCTTTCTTT. Translating gives CASSLGQQNTEAFF.

This clone showed up just once. The V gene is TRBV6-4, the J gene TRBJ2-7; D perhaps matches TRBD1 (6 bases). Looked up from germline, CDR1 is MRHNA and CDR2 is SNTAGT. V was shortened by 6 bases and J by 2 bases, with 14 bases between the two germline ends. The CDR3 is 14 residues long. CDR3 in DNA: TGTGCCAGCAGCCCCACAGGGTCCCCCTACGAGCAGTACTTC. Encoded protein: CASSPTGSPYEQYF.

The CDR3 reads CASWGQGYYEQYF. The CDR3 region has the DNA TGTGCCAGCTGGGGACAGGGGTACTACGAGCAGTACTTC. This chain connects TRBV28 to TRBJ2-7; 10 nucleotides match TRBD1. V trimming: 8 bases; J trimming: 3 bases; junction bases outside the gene matches: 4. Germline-derived CDR1 and CDR2 are MDHEN and SYDVKM. The CDR3 loop spans 13 amino acids.

The chain has TRBV19 and TRBJ1-1; D gene uncertain. The V gene lost 1 base and the J gene lost 4 bases, with 13 bases spanning the gap. The germline gives CDR1 LNHDA, CDR2 SQIVND (reference sequence). The CDR3 has 15 amino acids. CDR3 in amino acids: CASSIVSGSSTEAFF. CDR3 DNA: TGTGCCAGTAGTATAGTGTCGGGATCGAGCACTGAAGCTTTCTTT.

This chain links TRBV7-3 with TRBJ2-3; 7 bases align to TRBD2. Germline CDR1 reads SGHTA; CDR2 reads FQGTGA. This CDR3 has 15 residues. Unmatched junction bases numbered 7, after V lost 5 bases and J lost 2 bases. CDR3 nucleotide sequence: TGTGCCAGCAGCCCGGGGGGACCTTACACAGATACGCAGTATTTT. Its protein is CASSPGGPYTDTQYF.

This chain uses TRBV6-4 with TRBJ2-2; TRBD1 matches at 7 bases. CDR1 is MRHNA, CDR2 SNTAGT, per germline. The CDR3 runs 14 residues. The J segment lost 4 bases and the V segment lost 8 bases, leaving 7 bases of the junction unmatched. In DNA, the CDR3 is TGTGCCAGCCGTACAGGGGATGTCACCGGGGAGCTGTTTTTT. Translating gives CASRTGDVTGELFF.

This chain joins TRBV19 and TRBJ1-5; 8 bases agree with TRBD1. Germline V gives CDR1 LNHDA, CDR2 SQIVND (reference sequence). With V trimmed by 7 bases and J by 4 bases, 12 bases remained unmatched. The length of the CDR3 is 16 residues. The DNA of the CDR3 is TGTGCCAGTATACCGACAGGGGTCGAATGGAATCAGCCCCAGCATTTT. As protein: CASIPTGVEWNQPQHF.

V usage is TRBV5-6 and J usage is TRBJ2-7, with TRBD2 matching 8 bases. In germline, CDR1 is SGHDT, CDR2 YYEEEE. The CDR3 extends over 15 amino acids. V lost 4 bases and J lost 3; bases outside the gene matches: 9. The CDR3 reads CASSVRAGLGYEQYF. For the CDR3, the DNA is TGTGCCAGCAGCGTCCGCGCGGGACTAGGCTACGAGCAGTACTTC.

In regard to this clone: This sample includes further DNA sequences coding for the same CDR3. This chain uses TRBV29-1 with TRBJ1-2; tentatively, D is TRBD1 (5 bases). The germline V gene encodes CDR1 SQVTM and CDR2 ANQGSEA. This CDR3 is 13 amino acids long. V was shortened by 6 bases and J by 3 bases, with 14 bases between the two germline ends. For the CDR3, the DNA is TGCAGCGTCTCCGGGCAGGGTGACTATGGCTACACCTTC. Protein: CSVSGQGDYGYTF.

This chain uses TRBV2 with TRBJ2-3, with no clear D. Deletions cut 4 bases from V and 2 bases from J, with 7 bases between. This CDR3 has 13 amino acids. From germline, CDR1 is SNHLY and CDR2 FYNNEI. CDR3 coding DNA: TGTGCCAGCAGTGGCGGAGCCACAGATACGCAGTATTTT. Protein product: CASSGGATDTQYF.

V and J are TRBV2 and TRBJ1-1; TRBD1 is a possible D gene (6 bases). From germline, CDR1 is SNHLY and CDR2 FYNNEI. This CDR3 is built from 13 residues. V lost 7 bases to trimming and J lost 5 bases, with 14 bases between them. The CDR3 reads CASTRRGATEAFF. The CDR3 nucleotides read TGTGCCAGCACGAGACGGGGGGCGACTGAAGCTTTCTTT.

The rearrangement uses TRBV7-6 and TRBJ1-2; tentative D call: TRBD1 (6 bases). Germline CDR1 reads SGHVS; CDR2 reads FNYEAQ. V lost 5 bases, J lost 8 bases, and 21 bases lay in between. The CDR3 runs 15 residues. Written as DNA, the CDR3 is TGTGCCAGCAGCCAGGGGTACGGGGCCAGAGGCGGCTACACCTTC. This translates into CASSQGYGARGGYTF.

This rearrangement joins TRBV30 to TRBJ2-3, with unresolved D. Germline V lookup: CDR1 GTSNPN, CDR2 SVGIG (reference sequence). This CDR3 comprises 12 residues. The V end was cut by 0 bases, the J end by 2 bases, with 3 bases between. The CDR3 region is CAWSVLTDTQYF. Here the CDR3 DNA reads TGTGCCTGGAGTGTACTCACAGATACGCAGTATTTT.

The genes are TRBV27 and TRBJ1-5; no definite D call. V shed 5 bases and J shed 3 bases, with 14 bases lying between them. CDR1 is MNHEY, CDR2 SMNVEV, per germline (reference sequence). CDR3 length: 15 amino acids. As DNA, the CDR3 is TGTGCCAGCAGTCCATCGCGCCTCCCCAATCAGCCCCAGCATTTT. Its protein product is CASSPSRLPNQPQHF.

The CDR3 DNA is TGTGCCAGCTCTTACTCCCTAAGCGATGAGCAGTTCTTC. Translation: CASSYSLSDEQFF. The rearrangement links TRBV3-1 (or the pseudogene TRBV3-2) to TRBJ2-1; unclear D gene. This CDR3 region has 13 residues. Trimming took 8 bases from V and 8 from J, leaving 16 bases between them. Germline V gene lookup returns CDR1 LGHDT and CDR2 YNNKEL (reference sequence).

The chain couples TRBV28 to TRBJ1-5; 9 bases map to TRBD1. This CDR3 is 19 amino acids long. Germline V CDR1 and CDR2: MDHEN, SYDVKM. The V gene end was trimmed by 5 bases and the J gene end by 2 bases; junction bases not matched to a gene: 16. In DNA form, the CDR3 reads TGTGCCAGCAGTCTATCCGGGACAGGGTTTTTTAGAGGCAATCAGCCCCAGCATTTT. Its protein product is CASSLSGTGFFRGNQPQHF.

The chain has TRBV6-6 and TRBJ2-5; 9 bases line up with TRBD2. Germline V gene lookup returns CDR1 MNHNY and CDR2 SVGAGI (reference sequence). V shed 6 bases, J shed 0 bases, and the junction held 8 bases outside the gene matches. This CDR3 is 16 amino acids long. CDR3 residues: CASSNWASGNQETQYF. DNA for the CDR3: TGTGCCAGCAGCAACTGGGCTAGCGGGAACCAAGAGACCCAGTACTTC.